This T cell receptor beta chain is from a study of post-analysis software for immune sequencing data. Study-level points and caveats: F-measure co-clustering was strong for batch-matched samples. Higher frequency in patients than in controls was seen for about five TRBV segments, with TRBV5-6, TRBV5-1 and TRBV20-1 among them.

A note on this clonotype: The antigen remains unidentified.

V trimming: 0 bases; J trimming: 0 bases; junction bases outside the gene matches: 8. The CDR3 runs to 18 residues. The germline gives CDR1 MNHNS, CDR2 SASEGT. The TCR beta cDNA libraries carried unique molecular identifiers. The yield from approximately 1 to 10 million T cells was 500,000 or so cDNA molecules in total. TCRdb re-derived calls from the PCR reads in MiXCR, one entry per CDR3 protein. Of 350,000 to 450,000 distinct CDR3 sequences listed, less than 35% were seen once; the top ten hold roughly 12%. V usage is TRBV6-1 and J usage is TRBJ2-3, with 8 bases matching TRBD2. Material: blood. This TCR derives from a girl between 10 and 17 years old with multiple sclerosis. CDR3 region: CASSEALASGRSTDTQYF. The CDR3 nucleotides read TGTGCCAGCAGTGAAGCGCTCGCTAGCGGGCGAAGCACAGATACGCAGTATTTT.